A single sample is the source of the 3 T cell receptor beta chains below, sequenced in a study of T cell responses to AZD1222 COVID-19 vaccine. The method was immunoSEQ multiplex PCR; TCRdb's version includes in-frame clones alone and lacks a portion of them. The profile covers 110,000 to 150,000 clones, with 88% appearing a single time and about 3.1% taken by the ten largest. The sample was peripheral blood, taken 28 days after the second AZD1222 dose. These receptors were taken from an adult who received the AZD1222 COVID-19 vaccine.

V is TRBV5-1 and J is TRBJ2-7; D may be TRBD2 (6 bases). The CDR3 is made up of 17 amino acids. V lost 0 bases, J lost 3 bases, and 19 bases lay in between. Germline V CDR1 and CDR2: SGHRS, YFSETQ. The chain's CDR3 is CASSLGEEPGFGYEQYF. In nucleotides, the CDR3 is TGCGCCAGCAGCTTGGGGGAGGAACCGGGCTTCGGCTACGAGCAGTACTTC.

This clone ranks as medium-sized (0.01 to 0.1%). The chain links TRBV11-2 to TRBJ2-7; D is unresolved. Trimming removed 2 bases from V and 5 bases from J, with 4 bases in between. The CDR3 contains 11 residues. Germline CDR1 SGHAT, CDR2 FQNNGV. The CDR3 spells CASSLLDEQYF. CDR3 sequence (DNA): TGTGCCAGCAGCTTATTAGACGAGCAGTACTTC.

J is TRBJ1-5 and V is TRBV7-6; D call uncertain. Germline V lookup: CDR1 SGHVS, CDR2 FNYEAQ. The V gene lost 5 bases and the J gene lost 3 bases, with 8 bases spanning the gap. CDR3 length: 13 amino acids. CDR3: CASSRESNQPQHF. DNA for the CDR3: TGTGCCAGCAGCCGGGAATCCAATCAGCCCCAGCATTTT.